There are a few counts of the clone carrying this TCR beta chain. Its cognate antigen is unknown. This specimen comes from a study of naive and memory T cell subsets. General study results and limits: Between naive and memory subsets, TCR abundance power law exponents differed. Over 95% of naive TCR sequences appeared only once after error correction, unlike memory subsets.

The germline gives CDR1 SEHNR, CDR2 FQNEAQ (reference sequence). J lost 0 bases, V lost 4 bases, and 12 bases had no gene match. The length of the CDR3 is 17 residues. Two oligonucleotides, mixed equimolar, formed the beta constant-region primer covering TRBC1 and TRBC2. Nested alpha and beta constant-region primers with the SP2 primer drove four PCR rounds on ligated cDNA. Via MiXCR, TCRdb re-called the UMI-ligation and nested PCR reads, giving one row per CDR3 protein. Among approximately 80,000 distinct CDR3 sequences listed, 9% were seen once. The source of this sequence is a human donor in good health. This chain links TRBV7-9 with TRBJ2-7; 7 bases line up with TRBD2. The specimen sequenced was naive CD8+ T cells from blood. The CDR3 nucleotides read TGTGCCAGCAGCTCCCCTGAGGTGGGAGGGCCCTCCTACGAGCAGTACTTC. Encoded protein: CASSSPEVGGPSYEQYF.